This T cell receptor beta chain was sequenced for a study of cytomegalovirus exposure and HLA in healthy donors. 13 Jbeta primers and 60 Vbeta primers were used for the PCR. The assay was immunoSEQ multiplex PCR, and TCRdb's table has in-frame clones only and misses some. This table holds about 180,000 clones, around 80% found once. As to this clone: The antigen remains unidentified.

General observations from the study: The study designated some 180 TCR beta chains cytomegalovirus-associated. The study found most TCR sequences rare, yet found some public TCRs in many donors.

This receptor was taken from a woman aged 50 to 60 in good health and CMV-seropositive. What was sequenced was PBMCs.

The DNA for the CDR3 is TGTGCCAGCAGTGAAACAGGGTCCGGGGAGCTGTTTTTT. Protein product: CASSETGSGELFF. The chain uses TRBV6-1 and TRBJ2-2, with D tentatively TRBD1 (6 bases). V was clipped by 2 bases and J by 6 bases, with 7 bases between them. This CDR3 has 13 residues. Germline V gene data show CDR1 as MNHNS and CDR2 as SASEGT.